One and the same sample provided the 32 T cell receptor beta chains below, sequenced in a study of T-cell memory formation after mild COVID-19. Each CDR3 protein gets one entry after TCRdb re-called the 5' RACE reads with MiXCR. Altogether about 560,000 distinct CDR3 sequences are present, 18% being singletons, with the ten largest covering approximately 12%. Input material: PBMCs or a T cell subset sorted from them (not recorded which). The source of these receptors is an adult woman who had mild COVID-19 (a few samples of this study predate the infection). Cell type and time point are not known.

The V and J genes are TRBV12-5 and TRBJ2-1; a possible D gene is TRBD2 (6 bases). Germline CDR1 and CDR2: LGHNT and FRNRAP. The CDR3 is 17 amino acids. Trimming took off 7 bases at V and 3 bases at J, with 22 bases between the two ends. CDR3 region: CASAPQGGTPLYNEQFF. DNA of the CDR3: TGTGCTAGTGCTCCCCAGGGCGGGACTCCGCTCTACAATGAGCAGTTCTTC.

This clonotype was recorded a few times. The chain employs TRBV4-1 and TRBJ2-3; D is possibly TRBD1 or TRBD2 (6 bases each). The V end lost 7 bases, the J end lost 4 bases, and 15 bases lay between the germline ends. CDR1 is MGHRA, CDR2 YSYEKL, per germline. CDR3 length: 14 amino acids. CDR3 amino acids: CASNPLGGADTQYF. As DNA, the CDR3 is TGCGCCAGCAACCCTTTGGGGGGCGCAGATACGCAGTATTTT.

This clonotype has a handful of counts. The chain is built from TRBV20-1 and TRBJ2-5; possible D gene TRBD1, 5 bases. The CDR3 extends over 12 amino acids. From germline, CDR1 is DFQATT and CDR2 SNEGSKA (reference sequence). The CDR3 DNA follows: TGCAGCGTGGACATGGTGTATGAGACCCAGTACTTC. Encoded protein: CSVDMVYETQYF.

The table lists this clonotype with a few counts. CDR3 nucleotides: TGTGCCAGCAGCGACGACGGCACTAGCACAGATACGCAGTATTTT. Translation gives CASSDDGTSTDTQYF. This rearrangement joins TRBV9 to TRBJ2-3; D uncertain. The CDR3 totals 15 residues. The V end was cut by 3 bases, the J end by 0 bases, with 11 bases between. Germline CDR1 and CDR2: SGDLS and YYNGEE.

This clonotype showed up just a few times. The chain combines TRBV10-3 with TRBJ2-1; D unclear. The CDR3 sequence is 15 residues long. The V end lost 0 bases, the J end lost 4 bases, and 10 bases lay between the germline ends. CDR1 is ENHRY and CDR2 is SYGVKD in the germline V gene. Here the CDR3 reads CAISESTEPYNEQFF. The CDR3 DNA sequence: TGTGCCATCAGTGAGTCGACCGAGCCGTACAATGAGCAGTTCTTC.

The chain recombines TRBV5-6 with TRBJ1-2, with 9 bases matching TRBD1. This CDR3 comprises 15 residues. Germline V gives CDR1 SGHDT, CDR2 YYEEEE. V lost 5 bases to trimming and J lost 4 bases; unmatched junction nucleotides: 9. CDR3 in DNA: TGTGCCAGCAGTCCTCGGGGACAGGGTTCCTATGGCTACACCTTC. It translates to CASSPRGQGSYGYTF.

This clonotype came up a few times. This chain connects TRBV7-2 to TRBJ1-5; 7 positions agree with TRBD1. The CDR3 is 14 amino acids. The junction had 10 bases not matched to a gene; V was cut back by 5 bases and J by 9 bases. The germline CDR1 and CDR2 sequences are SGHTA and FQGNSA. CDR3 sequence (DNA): TGTGCCAGCAGCATAGACAGGGCCCCACGGCCCCAGCATTTT. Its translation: CASSIDRAPRPQHF.

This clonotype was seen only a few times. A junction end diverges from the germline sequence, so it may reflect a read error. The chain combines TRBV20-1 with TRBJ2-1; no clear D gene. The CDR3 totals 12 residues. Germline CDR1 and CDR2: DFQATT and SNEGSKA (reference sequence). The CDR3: CSARDREYDQFF. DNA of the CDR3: TGCAGTGCTAGAGACCGCGAGTATGACCAGTTCTTC.

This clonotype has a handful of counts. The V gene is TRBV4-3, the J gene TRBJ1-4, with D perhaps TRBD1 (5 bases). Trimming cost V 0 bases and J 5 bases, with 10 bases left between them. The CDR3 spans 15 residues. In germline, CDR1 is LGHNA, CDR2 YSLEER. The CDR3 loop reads CASSQDRGPNEKLFF. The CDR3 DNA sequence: TGCGCCAGCAGCCAAGATCGGGGACCGAATGAAAAACTGTTTTTT.

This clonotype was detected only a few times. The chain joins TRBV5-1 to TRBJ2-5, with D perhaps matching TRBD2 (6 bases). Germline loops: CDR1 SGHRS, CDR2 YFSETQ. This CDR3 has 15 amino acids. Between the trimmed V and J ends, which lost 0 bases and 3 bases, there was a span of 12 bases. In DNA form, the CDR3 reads TGCGCCAGCAGCTTGGGAAGTCGGGGGAAAGAGACCCAGTACTTC. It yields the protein CASSLGSRGKETQYF.

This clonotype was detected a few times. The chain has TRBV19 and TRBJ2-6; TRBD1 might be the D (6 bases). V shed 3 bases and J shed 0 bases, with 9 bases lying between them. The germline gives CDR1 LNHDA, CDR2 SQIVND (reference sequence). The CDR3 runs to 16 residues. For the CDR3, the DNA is TGTGCCAGTAGTATCAGGGGACGCTCTGGGGCCAACGTCCTGACTTTC. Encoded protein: CASSIRGRSGANVLTF.

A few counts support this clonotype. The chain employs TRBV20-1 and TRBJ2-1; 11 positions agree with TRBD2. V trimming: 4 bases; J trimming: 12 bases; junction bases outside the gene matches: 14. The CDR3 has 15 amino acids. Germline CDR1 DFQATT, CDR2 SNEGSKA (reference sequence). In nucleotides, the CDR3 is TGCAGTGCTACCCGACTAGCGGGGTGGATGGGCGGGCAGTTCTTC. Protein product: CSATRLAGWMGGQFF.

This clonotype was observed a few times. The CDR3 loop reads CASAGEGTELFF. The CDR3 bases are TGTGCCAGCGCGGGAGAGGGGACAGAACTGTTTTTT. This chain connects TRBV2 to TRBJ1-4, with TRBD1 matching over 7 bases. V lost 8 bases to trimming and J lost 12 bases; unmatched junction nucleotides: 9. CDR3 length equals 12 residues. Germline lookup yields CDR1 SNHLY and CDR2 FYNNEI.

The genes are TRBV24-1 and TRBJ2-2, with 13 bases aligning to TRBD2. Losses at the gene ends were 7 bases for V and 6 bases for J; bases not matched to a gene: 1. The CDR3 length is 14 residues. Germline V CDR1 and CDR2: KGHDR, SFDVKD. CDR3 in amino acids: CATRGLAGAGELFF. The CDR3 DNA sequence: TGTGCCACCAGAGGACTAGCGGGAGCCGGGGAGCTGTTTTTT.

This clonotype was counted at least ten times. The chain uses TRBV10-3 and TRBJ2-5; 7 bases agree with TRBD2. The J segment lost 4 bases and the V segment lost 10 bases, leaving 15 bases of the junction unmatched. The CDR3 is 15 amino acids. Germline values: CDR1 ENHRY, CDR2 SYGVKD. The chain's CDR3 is CATGEASGLGETQYF. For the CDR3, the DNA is TGTGCCACCGGGGAGGCTAGCGGATTGGGAGAGACCCAGTACTTC.

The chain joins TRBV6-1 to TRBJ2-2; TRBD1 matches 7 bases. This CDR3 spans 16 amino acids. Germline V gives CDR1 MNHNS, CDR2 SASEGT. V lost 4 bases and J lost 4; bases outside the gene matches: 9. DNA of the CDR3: TGTGCCAGCAGTGGGCAAGCCGGGACAGTCACCGGGGAGCTGTTTTTT. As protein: CASSGQAGTVTGELFF.

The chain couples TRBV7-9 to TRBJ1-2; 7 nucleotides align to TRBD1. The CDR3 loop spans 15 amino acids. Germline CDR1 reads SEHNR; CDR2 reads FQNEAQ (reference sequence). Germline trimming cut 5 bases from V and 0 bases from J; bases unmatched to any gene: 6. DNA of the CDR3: TGTGCCAGCAGCGCAGACAGGGTCCCTAACTATGGCTACACCTTC. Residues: CASSADRVPNYGYTF.

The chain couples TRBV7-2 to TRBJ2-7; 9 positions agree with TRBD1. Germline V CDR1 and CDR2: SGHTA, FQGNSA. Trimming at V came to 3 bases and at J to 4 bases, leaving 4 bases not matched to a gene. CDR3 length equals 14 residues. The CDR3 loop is CASSFWTGDYEQYF. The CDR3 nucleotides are TGTGCCAGCAGCTTTTGGACAGGGGATTACGAGCAGTACTTC. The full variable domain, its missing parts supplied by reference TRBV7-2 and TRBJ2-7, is GAGVSQSPSNKVTEKGKDVELRCDPISGHTALYWYRQSLGQGLEFLIYFQGNSAPDKSGLPSDRFSAERTGGSVSTLTIQRTQQEDSAVYLCASSFWTGDYEQYFGPGTRLTVT.

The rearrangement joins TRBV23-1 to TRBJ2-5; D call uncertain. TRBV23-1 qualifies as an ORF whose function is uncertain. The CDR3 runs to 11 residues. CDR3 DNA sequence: TGCCCGGGCGCCGGCCAAGAGACCCAGTACTTC. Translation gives CPGAGQETQYF.

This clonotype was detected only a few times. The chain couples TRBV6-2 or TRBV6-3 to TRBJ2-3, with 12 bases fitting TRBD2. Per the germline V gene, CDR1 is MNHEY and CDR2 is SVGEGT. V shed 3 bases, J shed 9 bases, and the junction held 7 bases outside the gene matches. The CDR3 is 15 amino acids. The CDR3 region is CASSYRLAGVNTQYF. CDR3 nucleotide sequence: TGTGCCAGCAGTTATCGACTAGCGGGAGTGAACACGCAGTATTTT.

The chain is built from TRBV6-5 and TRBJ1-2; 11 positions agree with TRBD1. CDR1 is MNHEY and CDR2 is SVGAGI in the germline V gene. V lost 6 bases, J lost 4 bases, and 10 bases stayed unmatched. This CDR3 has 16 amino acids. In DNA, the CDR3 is TGTGCCAGCAGGCAACTGGACAGGGGGCGTTTCTATGGCTACACCTTC. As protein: CASRQLDRGRFYGYTF.

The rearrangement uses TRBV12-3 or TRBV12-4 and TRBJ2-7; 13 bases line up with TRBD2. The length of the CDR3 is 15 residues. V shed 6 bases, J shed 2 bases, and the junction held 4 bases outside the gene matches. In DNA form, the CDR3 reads TGTGCCAGCAGCCATGGACTAGCGGGAGCCTACGAGCAGTACTTC. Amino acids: CASSHGLAGAYEQYF.

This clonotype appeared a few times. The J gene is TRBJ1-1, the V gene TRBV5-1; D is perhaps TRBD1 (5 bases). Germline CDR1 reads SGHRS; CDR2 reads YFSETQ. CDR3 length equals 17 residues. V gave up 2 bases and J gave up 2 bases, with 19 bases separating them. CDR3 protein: CASSFALWGGSNTEAFF. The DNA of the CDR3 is TGCGCCAGCAGCTTCGCTCTCTGGGGCGGAAGTAACACTGAAGCTTTCTTT.

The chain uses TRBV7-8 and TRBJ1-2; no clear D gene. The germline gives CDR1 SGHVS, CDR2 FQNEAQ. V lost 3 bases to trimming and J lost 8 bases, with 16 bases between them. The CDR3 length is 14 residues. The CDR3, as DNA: TGTGCCAGCAGCTTTGGCGGGGTTAGTGAAGGCTACACCTTC. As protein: CASSFGGVSEGYTF.

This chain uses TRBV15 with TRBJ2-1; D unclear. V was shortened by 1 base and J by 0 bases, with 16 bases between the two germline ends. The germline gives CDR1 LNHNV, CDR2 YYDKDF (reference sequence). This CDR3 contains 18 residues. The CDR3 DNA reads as TGTGCCACCAGCAGAGTTCCCCTGAACCCTAGCTCCTACAATGAGCAGTTCTTC. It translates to CATSRVPLNPSSYNEQFF.

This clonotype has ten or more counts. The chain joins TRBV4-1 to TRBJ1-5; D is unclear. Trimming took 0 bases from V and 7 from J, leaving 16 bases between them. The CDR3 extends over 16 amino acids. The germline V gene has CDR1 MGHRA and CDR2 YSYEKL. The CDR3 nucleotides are TGCGCCAGCAGCCAAGACCCGGGCCGGGTGGGGCAGCCCCAGCATTTT. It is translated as CASSQDPGRVGQPQHF.

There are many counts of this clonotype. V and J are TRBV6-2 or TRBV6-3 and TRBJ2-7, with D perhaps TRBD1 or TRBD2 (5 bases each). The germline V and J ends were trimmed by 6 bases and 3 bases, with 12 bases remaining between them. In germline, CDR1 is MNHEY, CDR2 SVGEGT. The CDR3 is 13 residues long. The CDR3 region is CASRDTGLYEQYF. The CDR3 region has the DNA TGTGCCAGCAGGGACACAGGACTCTACGAGCAGTACTTC.

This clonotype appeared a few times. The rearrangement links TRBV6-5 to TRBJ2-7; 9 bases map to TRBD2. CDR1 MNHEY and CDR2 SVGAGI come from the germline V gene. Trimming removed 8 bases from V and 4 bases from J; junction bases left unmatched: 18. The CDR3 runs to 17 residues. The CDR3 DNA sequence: TGTGCCAGCGCCAAATATGGCAGAGCGGGGGGATTTTACGAGCAGTACTTC. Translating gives CASAKYGRAGGFYEQYF.

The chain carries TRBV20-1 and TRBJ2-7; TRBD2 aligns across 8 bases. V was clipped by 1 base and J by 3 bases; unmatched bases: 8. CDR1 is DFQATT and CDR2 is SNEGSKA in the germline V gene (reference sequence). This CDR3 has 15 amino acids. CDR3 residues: CSARGPAGVNYEQYF. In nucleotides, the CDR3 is TGCAGTGCTAGAGGGCCAGCGGGGGTCAACTACGAGCAGTACTTC.

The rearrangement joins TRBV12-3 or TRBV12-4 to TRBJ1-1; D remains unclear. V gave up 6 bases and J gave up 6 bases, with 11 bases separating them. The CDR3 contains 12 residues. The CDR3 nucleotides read TGTGCCAGCAGGAGCGTTTCGGCTGAAGCTTTCTTT. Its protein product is CASRSVSAEAFF.

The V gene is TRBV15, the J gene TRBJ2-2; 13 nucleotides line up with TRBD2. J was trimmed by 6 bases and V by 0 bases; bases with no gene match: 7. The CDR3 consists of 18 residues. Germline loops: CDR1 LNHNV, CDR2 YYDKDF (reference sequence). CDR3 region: CATSRDLTSGRAAGELFF. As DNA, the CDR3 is TGTGCCACCAGCAGAGATCTAACTAGCGGGAGGGCGGCCGGGGAGCTGTTTTTT.

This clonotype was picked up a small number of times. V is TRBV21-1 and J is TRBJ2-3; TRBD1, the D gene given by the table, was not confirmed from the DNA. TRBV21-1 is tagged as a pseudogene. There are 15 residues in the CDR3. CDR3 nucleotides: TGTGCCAGCCCCTGGATAGGGCAGAGCACAGATACGCAGTATTTT. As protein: CASPWIGQSTDTQYF.